Below, 18 T cell receptor beta chains from the same sample are listed, as sequenced in a study of cytomegalovirus exposure and HLA in healthy donors. Sequencing used immunoSEQ multiplex PCR; TCRdb keeps in-frame clones, though not all of them. The sample has approximately 220,000 clones, just under 90% seen once. The material sequenced was PBMCs. These receptors originate from a man in his late teens or twenties in good health and CMV-seronegative.

The chain uses TRBV5-8 and TRBJ1-3; no clear D gene. The CDR3 is 14 residues long. V gave up 2 bases and J gave up 2 bases, with 8 bases separating them. The germline V gene has CDR1 SGHTS and CDR2 YDEGEE. The CDR3 protein is CASSLRQAGNTIYF. The DNA of the CDR3 is TGTGCCAGCAGCTTACGGCAGGCTGGAAACACCATATATTTT.

This chain joins TRBV4-2 and TRBJ2-7; D might be TRBD1 (6 bases). The CDR3 is 15 amino acids. Germline V gene data show CDR1 as LGHNA and CDR2 as YNFKEQ. V was shortened by 1 base and J by 1 base, with 11 bases between the two germline ends. The CDR3 region is CASSQVLRGSYEQYF. In nucleotides, the CDR3 is TGTGCCAGCAGCCAAGTATTGAGGGGGTCCTACGAGCAGTACTTC.

The rearrangement uses TRBV2 and TRBJ1-6; 9 bases map to TRBD1. V was pared by 6 bases and J by 12 bases, with 9 bases of the junction left unmatched. The CDR3 is 14 residues long. Germline values: CDR1 SNHLY, CDR2 FYNNEI. In nucleotides, the CDR3 is TGTGCCAGCAGGGGGACAGGGCTCTGGGGACCCCTCCACTTT. It codes for CASRGTGLWGPLHF.

The gene calls are TRBV7-9 and TRBJ2-7; D is possibly TRBD1 (6 bases). The germline V gene has CDR1 SEHNR and CDR2 FQNEAQ (reference sequence). The CDR3 extends over 15 amino acids. V was shortened by 4 bases and J by 0 bases, with 13 bases between the two germline ends. The CDR3 reads CASSSDRSFSYEQYF. The CDR3 DNA is TGTGCCAGCAGCTCTGACAGGAGCTTCTCCTACGAGCAGTACTTC. Complete variable domain (other parts from reference TRBV7-9 and TRBJ2-7): DTGVSQNPRHKITKRGQNVTFRCDPISEHNRLYWYRQTLGQGPEFLTYFQNEAQLEKSRLLSDRFSAERPKGSFSTLEIQRTEQGDSAMYLCASSSDRSFSYEQYFGPGTRLTVT.

The gene calls are TRBV15 and TRBJ2-1; tentatively, D is TRBD1 (5 bases). CDR1 and CDR2 from the germline V gene are LNHNV and YYDKDF (reference sequence). The CDR3 extends over 13 amino acids. Trimming left V 3 bases short and J 8 bases short, with 11 bases between. CDR3 DNA: TGTGCCACCAGCAGGAACAGGCTCGATGAGCAGTTCTTC. It encodes CATSRNRLDEQFF.

The rearrangement links TRBV19 to TRBJ2-7, with a possible D match to TRBD1 (5 bases). Trimming cost V 5 bases and J 6 bases, with 20 bases left between them. Germline CDR1 reads LNHDA; CDR2 reads SQIVND (reference sequence). The CDR3 has 15 amino acids. In nucleotides, the CDR3 is TGTGCCAGTAGTCGGACACTATATAATTTGGGCGAGCAGTACTTC. Protein sequence: CASSRTLYNLGEQYF.

The chain has TRBV9 and TRBJ2-3; no clear D gene. Trimming took off 0 bases at V and 3 bases at J, with 8 bases between the two ends. Germline CDR1 and CDR2: SGDLS and YYNGEE. CDR3 length equals 14 residues. The CDR3 reads CASSVAQTTDTQYF. Here the CDR3 DNA reads TGTGCCAGCAGCGTAGCGCAGACTACAGATACGCAGTATTTT. Complete variable domain (other parts from reference TRBV9 and TRBJ2-3): DSGVTQTPKHLITATGQRVTLRCSPRSGDLSVYWYQQSLDQGLQFLIQYYNGEERAKGNILERFSAQQFPDLHSELNLSSLELGDSALYFCASSVAQTTDTQYFGPGTRLTVL.

The rearrangement uses TRBV2 and TRBJ1-2; no firm D call. Germline V lookup: CDR1 SNHLY, CDR2 FYNNEI. V was clipped by 8 bases and J by 8 bases, with 18 bases between them. The CDR3 has 13 residues. The CDR3 DNA is TGTGCCAGCCGCAGTGAGGGTTTGGGGGGCTACACCTTC. Translating it yields CASRSEGLGGYTF.

The chain recombines TRBV11-2 with TRBJ2-7; 7 bases match TRBD1. J lost 4 bases, V lost 5 bases, and 8 bases had no gene match. The CDR3 runs to 14 residues. CDR1 is SGHAT, CDR2 FQNNGV, per germline. Here the CDR3 reads CASSPWGQTYEQYF. The CDR3 nucleotides are TGTGCCAGCAGCCCCTGGGGACAGACATACGAGCAGTACTTC.

The V and J genes are TRBV11-2 and TRBJ1-2; no clear D. CDR1 and CDR2 from the germline V gene are SGHAT and FQNNGV. Trimming took off 0 bases at V and 7 bases at J, with 12 bases between the two ends. The CDR3 spans 14 residues. This chain's CDR3 is CASSLEGEASGYTF. The CDR3 nucleotides are TGTGCCAGCAGCTTAGAGGGCGAAGCTTCTGGCTACACCTTC. The full variable domain, in which reference TRBV11-2 and TRBJ1-2 provide the parts outside the CDR3, is EAGVAQSPRYKIIEKRQSVAFWCNPISGHATLYWYQQILGQGPKLLIQFQNNGVVDDSQLPKDRFSAERLKGVDSTLKIQPAKLEDSAVYLCASSLEGEASGYTFGSGTRLTVV.

This rearrangement joins TRBV6-1 to TRBJ1-2, with 7 bases that match TRBD1. With 11 bases clipped from V and 4 bases from J, the junction kept 10 bases outside the gene matches. The CDR3 runs 13 residues. CDR1 is MNHNS, CDR2 SASEGT, per germline. The CDR3 coding sequence is TGTGCCGGTAGCAGGGGGTCCCTCTATGGCTACACCTTC. Encoded protein: CAGSRGSLYGYTF.

The gene calls are TRBV5-4 and TRBJ2-7; 7 positions agree with TRBD2. There are 15 residues in the CDR3. Looked up from germline, CDR1 is SGHNT and CDR2 is YYREEE (reference sequence). The V and J ends lost 0 bases and 0 bases, in that order; junction bases with no gene match: 3. This CDR3 reads CASSLGSGGSYEQYF. The CDR3 DNA follows: TGTGCCAGCAGCTTGGGGTCGGGGGGCTCCTACGAGCAGTACTTC. Complete variable domain (other parts from reference TRBV5-4 and TRBJ2-7): ETGVTQSPTHLIKTRGQQVTLRCSSQSGHNTVSWYQQALGQGPQFIFQYYREEENGRGNFPPRFSGLQFPNYSSELNVNALELDDSALYLCASSLGSGGSYEQYFGPGTRLTVT.

The chain employs TRBV30 and TRBJ1-2, with TRBD1 matching 8 bases. This CDR3 is 13 amino acids long. Germline V gene sequence: CDR1 GTSNPN, CDR2 SVGIG (reference sequence). The trim removed 2 bases at V and 8 bases at J, leaving 7 bases unmatched. DNA for the CDR3: TGTGCCTGGAGTCCTCAGGGGGCAGTAGGCTACACCTTC. Residues: CAWSPQGAVGYTF.

This clone has more than one count but fewer than ten. The chain recombines TRBV11-2 with TRBJ2-2; D is possibly TRBD1 (6 bases). The V end lost 5 bases, the J end lost 5 bases, and 18 bases lay between the germline ends. The CDR3 runs 16 residues. Germline loops: CDR1 SGHAT, CDR2 FQNNGV. CDR3 nucleotides: TGTGCCAGCAGCCGCAGGGGTAGCATTGGAACCGGGGAGCTGTTTTTT. Encoded protein: CASSRRGSIGTGELFF.

The CDR3 is CASTGGYFHTQYF. CDR3 coding DNA: TGTGCCAGCACAGGGGGCTATTTCCATACGCAGTATTTT. This chain connects TRBV27 to TRBJ2-3; 8 nucleotides agree with TRBD1. This CDR3 region has 13 residues. Germline V CDR1 and CDR2: MNHEY, SMNVEV (reference sequence). V trimming: 7 bases; J trimming: 7 bases; junction bases outside the gene matches: 7.

The V and J genes are TRBV5-4 and TRBJ2-7; 8 nucleotides agree with TRBD2. V gave up 2 bases and J gave up 2 bases; unmatched junction bases: 6. Germline CDR1 is SGHNT and CDR2 is YYREEE (reference sequence). This CDR3 has 15 amino acids. The CDR3 bases are TGTGCCAGCAGCTTAACTAGCGGAGCCGCCTACGAGCAGTACTTC. It specifies CASSLTSGAAYEQYF.

A few counts support this clone. This sequence joins TRBV5-1 and TRBJ1-5; TRBD1 agrees at 7 bases. Germline V lookup: CDR1 SGHRS, CDR2 YFSETQ. Trimming took 1 base from V and 5 from J; bases not matched to a gene: 3. This CDR3 comprises 14 residues. The CDR3: CASSLTGADQPQHF. CDR3 sequence (DNA): TGCGCCAGCAGCTTGACAGGGGCGGATCAGCCCCAGCATTTT.

This chain uses TRBV9 with TRBJ1-2; TRBD1 aligns across 12 bases. V lost 4 bases to trimming and J lost 4 bases; unmatched junction nucleotides: 14. Germline CDR1 reads SGDLS; CDR2 reads YYNGEE. This CDR3 comprises 18 residues. CDR3 DNA: TGTGCCAGCAGCCCCACGAATCAAGGGACAGGGGGCGTCTATGGCTACACCTTC. Translated, it gives CASSPTNQGTGGVYGYTF.